Presented here are 22 T cell receptor beta chains from one specimen sequenced in a study of T-cell reconstitution after alpha-beta-depleted transplantation in children. Molecular barcoding with unique molecular identifiers was used for the TCRbeta library. TCRdb fed the PCR reads into MiXCR, producing one record per CDR3 protein. The sample yields 190,000 or so distinct CDR3 sequences, over 5.5% seen once. The specimen comprised PBMCs from the stem cell graft donor, sampled from the stem cell graft. These receptors all come from a human donor who donated a stem cell graft to a child with Wiskott-Aldrich syndrome.

This clonotype has ten or more counts. The chain combines TRBV12-3 or TRBV12-4 with TRBJ2-3; 10 nucleotides line up with TRBD1. Losses at the gene ends were 5 bases for V and 3 bases for J; bases not matched to a gene: 8. This CDR3 comprises 16 residues. The CDR3 DNA sequence: TGTGCCAGCAGTCCCAGACAGGGGGCGAGAACAGATACGCAGTATTTT. It yields the protein CASSPRQGARTDTQYF.

This clonotype was observed at least ten times. The chain combines TRBV15 with TRBJ1-6, with 7 bases matching TRBD1. CDR3 length: 15 residues. Germline CDR1 LNHNV, CDR2 YYDKDF (reference sequence). Trimming took 0 bases from V and 8 from J; bases not matched to a gene: 4. CDR3 DNA: TGTGCCACCAGCAGAGAAGACAGGGTCTATTCACCCCTCCACTTT. As protein: CATSREDRVYSPLHF.

This clonotype showed up just a few times. V gene TRBV5-6 combines with J gene TRBJ2-7; a possible D gene is TRBD2 (6 bases). Trimming pared 1 base from V and 6 bases from J, leaving 14 bases between. CDR3 size: 14 residues. Germline V gene lookup returns CDR1 SGHDT and CDR2 YYEEEE. For the CDR3, the DNA is TGTGCCAGCAGCTTGCGGGCAGGGAGGTCCGAGCAGTACTTC. This sequence encodes CASSLRAGRSEQYF.

This clonotype has a count of ten or more. The V call is TRBV6-5, the J call TRBJ1-1; D is possibly TRBD1 (5 bases). The CDR3 has 15 amino acids. The V end lost 2 bases, the J end lost 0 bases, and 10 bases lay between the germline ends. CDR1 is MNHEY and CDR2 is SVGAGI in the germline V gene. The CDR3 loop is CASSYAGIMNTEAFF. The CDR3 coding sequence is TGTGCCAGCAGTTACGCAGGGATCATGAACACTGAAGCTTTCTTT.

The sample holds many counts of this clonotype. The rearrangement links TRBV12-3 or TRBV12-4 to TRBJ2-7; unclear D gene. This CDR3 region has 12 residues. V was trimmed by 6 bases and J by 2 bases, leaving 8 bases between them. The DNA of the CDR3 is TGTGCCAGCAGCCCCCGGACCTACGAGCAGTACTTC. It translates to CASSPRTYEQYF.

This clonotype has a count of ten or more. This chain links TRBV29-1 with TRBJ1-2; no firm D call. Trimming shortened V by 3 bases and J by 7 bases, and 12 bases separated the two germline ends. The CDR3 spans 12 residues. Germline values: CDR1 SQVTM, CDR2 ANQGSEA. CDR3 sequence reads: CSVEGRIGGYTF. CDR3 bases: TGCAGCGTTGAGGGGAGGATAGGTGGCTACACCTTC.

V gene TRBV12-3 or TRBV12-4 combines with J gene TRBJ1-4; a possible D gene is TRBD1 (6 bases). Trimming left V 8 bases short and J 0 bases short, with 7 bases between. This CDR3 comprises 13 residues. As DNA, the CDR3 is TGTGCCAGCGGGGGCGCAACTAATGAAAAACTGTTTTTT. It translates to CASGGATNEKLFF.

The table lists this clonotype with many counts. The chain links TRBV4-3 to TRBJ2-3; 9 nucleotides align to TRBD2. V lost 3 bases to trimming and J lost 2 bases; unmatched junction nucleotides: 9. Germline-derived CDR1 and CDR2 are LGHNA and YSLEER. This CDR3 has 17 residues. The CDR3 region is CASSQGLSGSFTDTQYF. CDR3 coding DNA: TGCGCCAGCAGCCAGGGGCTTAGCGGGAGCTTCACAGATACGCAGTATTTT.

On this clonotype itself: A read error is possible here, since a much larger clone lies one base away. No conserved phenylalanine or tryptophan ends this CDR3, so it is likely a read error. The chain couples TRBV20-1 to TRBJ1-6; D uncertain. CDR3 length: 13 amino acids. Germline V lookup: CDR1 DFQATT, CDR2 SNEGSKA (reference sequence). V lost 1 base, J lost 6 bases, and 7 bases lay in between. The CDR3 here is CSARAAANSPLHL. The CDR3 nucleotides read TGCAGTGCTAGAGCTGCAGCTAATTCACCCCTCCACCTT.

This clonotype was observed many times. The chain couples TRBV20-1 to TRBJ2-7; 13 positions agree with TRBD2. The CDR3 is 15 residues long. Germline trimming cut 4 bases from V and 2 bases from J; bases unmatched to any gene: 5. Germline lookup yields CDR1 DFQATT and CDR2 SNEGSKA (reference sequence). The CDR3 region is CSAKGGTSGTYEQYF. DNA for the CDR3: TGCAGTGCTAAGGGGGGGACTAGCGGGACCTACGAGCAGTACTTC.

This clonotype was observed at least ten times. This chain uses TRBV5-1 with TRBJ2-3; possibly TRBD1 or TRBD2 for D (5 bases each). The CDR3 covers 12 residues. V was trimmed by 0 bases and J by 9 bases, leaving 8 bases between them. Germline V gene data show CDR1 as SGHRS and CDR2 as YFSETQ. As DNA, the CDR3 is TGCGCCAGCAGCTTGGACGGGGCCACGCAGTATTTT. Amino acid sequence: CASSLDGATQYF.

At least ten counts were recorded for this clonotype. The rearrangement joins TRBV25-1 to TRBJ1-1; D is undetermined. Trimming left V 6 bases short and J 3 bases short, with 11 bases between. CDR1 and CDR2 (germline): MGHDK, SYGVNS. There are 13 residues in the CDR3. CDR3 residues: CASRDYRDTEAFF. CDR3 nucleotides: TGTGCCAGCAGAGACTATCGGGACACTGAAGCTTTCTTT.

The V gene is TRBV7-2, the J gene TRBJ1-5; the D gene is possibly TRBD1 (6 bases). The CDR3 totals 14 residues. In germline, CDR1 is SGHTA, CDR2 FQGNSA. Trimming removed 5 bases at V and 0 bases at J, with 8 bases between. This CDR3 reads CASSQQGSNQPQHF. The CDR3 nucleotides read TGTGCCAGCAGCCAACAGGGTAGCAATCAGCCCCAGCATTTT.

This clonotype was counted ten times or more. The rearrangement uses TRBV12-3 or TRBV12-4 and TRBJ1-5; no reliable D call. There are 16 residues in the CDR3. Deletions cut 5 bases from V and 2 bases from J, with 16 bases between. DNA of the CDR3: TGTGCCAGCAGTCTAACCGGGCCCGGGGGCAATCAGCCCCAGCATTTT. As protein: CASSLTGPGGNQPQHF.

This clonotype was recorded at least ten times. This chain links TRBV18 with TRBJ2-3; TRBD1 aligns across 9 bases. CDR1 and CDR2 (germline): KGHSH, LQKENI. V lost 3 bases, J lost 4 bases, and 5 bases stayed unmatched. This CDR3 comprises 15 residues. The CDR3 DNA follows: TGTGCCAGCTCACCCAAGACAGGGGGGGCAGATACGCAGTATTTT. Residues: CASSPKTGGADTQYF.

This clonotype was detected many times. The V gene is TRBV7-9, the J gene TRBJ2-3, with D hard to call. The V end was cut by 1 base, the J end by 7 bases, with 6 bases between. This CDR3 is built from 12 residues. CDR1 SEHNR and CDR2 FQNEAQ come from the germline V gene (reference sequence). The CDR3 sequence is CASSLDPNTQYF. For the CDR3, the DNA is TGTGCCAGCAGCTTAGACCCTAATACGCAGTATTTT.

This clonotype was detected many times. The V gene is TRBV12-3 or TRBV12-4, the J gene TRBJ2-4, with 12 bases identical to TRBD2. V gave up 6 bases and J gave up 7 bases; unmatched junction bases: 7. CDR3 size: 15 residues. Written as DNA, the CDR3 is TGTGCCAGCAGCTCTAGCGGGAGGGCCACGAACATTCAGTACTTC. Protein sequence: CASSSSGRATNIQYF.

This clonotype was seen ten or more times. The CDR3 DNA reads TGTGCCAGTCGAATTAATAGCAATCAGCCCCAGCATTTT. It is translated as CASRINSNQPQHF. This chain connects TRBV2 to TRBJ1-5; D remains ambiguous. The CDR3 sequence is 13 residues long. V shed 9 bases and J shed 0 bases, with 9 bases lying between them. Germline V gene lookup returns CDR1 SNHLY and CDR2 FYNNEI.

This clonotype showed up many times. This chain links TRBV6-6 with TRBJ1-2; D is unclear. Trimming removed 7 bases from V and 7 bases from J, with 16 bases in between. Germline loops: CDR1 MNHNY, CDR2 SVGAGI (reference sequence). This CDR3 is built from 13 residues. CDR3 DNA: TGTGCCAGCACCCACGGGTTAGGTTCTGGCTACACCTTC. It translates to CASTHGLGSGYTF.

The sample holds many counts of this clonotype. The J gene is TRBJ1-2, the V gene TRBV12-3 or TRBV12-4, with D maybe TRBD1 (5 bases). Trimming removed 3 bases from V and 8 bases from J, with 13 bases in between. CDR3 length: 13 residues. CDR3 DNA: TGTGCCAGCAGTTTGGCAGGGCTGACGGGCTACACCTTC. Protein product: CASSLAGLTGYTF.

This clonotype was picked up a small number of times. The genes are TRBV6-2 or TRBV6-3 and TRBJ2-3; tentatively, D is TRBD1 or TRBD2 (5 bases each). The CDR3 runs 16 residues. Germline V gene data show CDR1 as MNHEY and CDR2 as SVGEGT. V was cut by 6 bases and J by 0 bases, with 16 bases left in between. The CDR3 reads CASRPGRGRSTDTQYF. The CDR3 DNA is TGTGCCAGCAGGCCGGGGCGAGGGCGGAGCACAGATACGCAGTATTTT.

This clonotype has a count of ten or more. The V gene is TRBV7-2, the J gene TRBJ1-1, with a tentative D call TRBD1 (5 bases). Germline-derived CDR1 and CDR2 are SGHTA and FQGNSA. CDR3 length equals 14 residues. Trimming left V 2 bases short and J 3 bases short, with 10 bases between. Here the CDR3 DNA reads TGTGCCAGCAGCTTAATGAGGGGAGACACTGAAGCTTTCTTT. It specifies CASSLMRGDTEAFF. The whole variable domain, remainder taken from reference TRBV7-2 and TRBJ1-1, is GAGVSQSPSNKVTEKGKDVELRCDPISGHTALYWYRQSLGQGLEFLIYFQGNSAPDKSGLPSDRFSAERTGGSVSTLTIQRTQQEDSAVYLCASSLMRGDTEAFFGQGTRLTVV.